The 21 T cell receptor beta chains listed next were all sequenced from one sample in a study of shared clonotypes between healthy human individuals. Method: immunoSEQ multiplex PCR; TCRdb's copy keeps in-frame clones and lacks some. The table has around 750,000 clones, roughly 70% seen once. Sequencing was performed on memory CD4+ T cells sorted from blood. The subset: CD45RA-negative fraction. Source of these receptors: a woman aged 30 to 39 in good health.

V is TRBV29-1 and J is TRBJ2-1, with no clear D. From germline, CDR1 is SQVTM and CDR2 ANQGSEA. CDR3 size: 16 residues. V was pared by 6 bases and J by 0 bases, with 18 bases between. CDR3 in amino acids: CSVGVGQFSSYNEQFF. Here the CDR3 DNA reads TGCAGCGTAGGAGTGGGTCAGTTCAGCTCCTACAATGAGCAGTTCTTC.

This clone was recorded many times. The chain has TRBV18 and TRBJ1-1; the D gene is possibly TRBD1 (6 bases). Trimming took 6 bases from V and 5 from J, leaving 16 bases between them. The CDR3 sequence is 14 residues long. Germline loops: CDR1 KGHSH, CDR2 LQKENI. CDR3 nucleotide sequence: TGTGCCAGCTCGCGACAGGACGTCGGGACTGAAGCTTTCTTT. It codes for CASSRQDVGTEAFF.

The count of this clone is one. The chain is built from TRBV10-1 and TRBJ1-4; 7 bases map to TRBD1. From germline, CDR1 is WNHNN and CDR2 SYGVQD (reference sequence). Losses at the gene ends were 6 bases for V and 6 bases for J; bases not matched to a gene: 7. The CDR3 covers 14 residues. CDR3 DNA: TGCGCCAGCAGCCCCGGGACAGACTATGAAAAACTGTTTTTT. This codes for CASSPGTDYEKLFF.

This clone was counted a single time. The chain has TRBV28 and TRBJ2-7; no clear D. The CDR3 consists of 11 residues. Looked up from germline, CDR1 is MDHEN and CDR2 is SYDVKM. Trimming took off 5 bases at V and 4 bases at J, with 6 bases between the two ends. CDR3 loop: CASSTEYEQYF. Here the CDR3 DNA reads TGTGCCAGCAGTACGGAGTACGAGCAGTACTTC.

The chain is built from TRBV5-4 and TRBJ2-1, with D maybe TRBD2 (6 bases). This CDR3 contains 15 residues. The V end was cut by 7 bases, the J end by 6 bases, with 20 bases between. Per the germline V gene, CDR1 is SGHNT and CDR2 is YYREEE (reference sequence). The CDR3 region is CASQHGGAAGNEQFF. The CDR3 DNA follows: TGTGCCAGCCAGCATGGAGGGGCGGCGGGCAATGAGCAGTTCTTC.

In its sample, this clone was seen a few times. The chain recombines TRBV11-2 with TRBJ2-7; D might be TRBD1 (5 bases). The CDR3 extends over 14 amino acids. The germline gives CDR1 SGHAT, CDR2 FQNNGV. Trimming removed 1 base at V and 5 bases at J, with 12 bases between. The CDR3 region is CASSLGFRANEQYF. The CDR3 nucleotides are TGTGCCAGCAGCTTAGGCTTCAGGGCCAACGAGCAGTACTTC.

This clone turned up a few times. The DNA of the CDR3 is TGTGCCAGAAGCTTAAGGGAGCCCCAGCATTTT. It translates to CARSLREPQHF. The gene calls are TRBV5-3 and TRBJ1-5; D remains unclear. TRBV5-3 is identified as an open reading frame with a role that is uncertain. V lost 2 bases to trimming and J lost 8 bases, with 5 bases between them. The CDR3 runs 11 residues.

This rearrangement joins TRBV5-4 to TRBJ1-4; 7 positions match TRBD1. Trimming cost V 9 bases and J 8 bases; bases outside gene matches: 10. In germline, CDR1 is SGHNT, CDR2 YYREEE (reference sequence). This CDR3 is 13 amino acids long. CDR3 region: CANRGRSEEKLFF. DNA for the CDR3: TGTGCCAACAGGGGTAGGAGTGAGGAAAAACTGTTTTTT. The entire variable domain, with the rest obtained from reference TRBV5-4 and TRBJ1-4, is as follows: ETGVTQSPTHLIKTRGQQVTLRCSSQSGHNTVSWYQQALGQGPQFIFQYYREEENGRGNFPPRFSGLQFPNYSSELNVNALELDDSALYLCANRGRSEEKLFFGSGTQLSVL.

The chain carries TRBV2 and TRBJ1-1; 7 nucleotides align to TRBD1. The CDR3 covers 14 residues. Germline V gene sequence: CDR1 SNHLY, CDR2 FYNNEI. V dropped 7 bases and J dropped 0; count of bases not matched to a gene: 5. CDR3 DNA sequence: TGTGCCAGCAATCCACAGGGGATGAACACTGAAGCTTTCTTT. Encoded protein: CASNPQGMNTEAFF.

CDR3 sequence: CASTYSPGSTEAFF. The CDR3 coding sequence is TGTGCCAGCACTTATTCTCCGGGATCCACTGAAGCTTTCTTT. This chain links TRBV27 with TRBJ1-1; D gene uncertain. The length of the CDR3 is 14 residues. The V end lost 7 bases, the J end lost 4 bases, and 16 bases lay between the germline ends. CDR1 is MNHEY, CDR2 SMNVEV, per germline (reference sequence).

V usage is TRBV6-5 and J usage is TRBJ1-2; 7 bases are a match to TRBD1. The V segment lost 4 bases and the J segment 3 bases; nucleotides outside the gene matches: 5. The germline V gene encodes CDR1 MNHEY and CDR2 SVGAGI. The CDR3 length is 14 residues. CDR3 sequence reads: CASSSTTGHYGYTF. The DNA for the CDR3 is TGTGCCAGCAGTTCCACGACAGGGCACTATGGCTACACCTTC.

This chain connects TRBV29-1 to TRBJ2-7; 7 bases agree with TRBD1. The CDR3 has 11 amino acids. J lost 4 bases, V lost 4 bases, and 1 base had no gene match. Germline CDR1 and CDR2: SQVTM and ANQGSEA. The CDR3 region has the DNA TGCAGCGTTGGGGGACAGTACGAGCAGTACTTC. Translating it yields CSVGGQYEQYF.

V gene TRBV19 combines with J gene TRBJ2-1; D is unclear. Germline CDR1 reads LNHDA; CDR2 reads SQIVND (reference sequence). There are 13 residues in the CDR3. Trimming left V 4 bases short and J 10 bases short, with 14 bases between. In nucleotides, the CDR3 is TGTGCCAGTAGTACCCTTGGCGGCCGCGAGCAGTTCTTC. As protein: CASSTLGGREQFF.

V is TRBV25-1 and J is TRBJ1-1; D ambiguous. CDR1 is MGHDK, CDR2 SYGVNS, per germline. The CDR3 is 13 residues long. Trimming removed 3 bases from V and 5 bases from J, with 10 bases in between. The CDR3 reads CASSEGTDTEAFF. The CDR3 DNA is TGTGCCAGCAGTGAGGGTACGGATACTGAAGCTTTCTTT. Full variable domain (rest looked up from reference TRBV25-1 and TRBJ1-1): EADIYQTPRYLVIGTGKKITLECSQTMGHDKMYWYQQDPGMELHLIHYSYGVNSTEKGDLSSESTVSRIRTEHFPLTLESARPSHTSQYLCASSEGTDTEAFFGQGTRLTVV.

To note about this clone: Other nucleotide sequences from this sample produce the same CDR3. The J gene is TRBJ1-2, the V gene TRBV20-1; the D is unclear. This CDR3 is built from 11 residues. Per germline, CDR1 DFQATT and CDR2 SNEGSKA (reference sequence). V lost 6 bases and J 2 bases, leaving 7 bases between the germline ends. This CDR3 reads CSAPRNYGYTF. CDR3 DNA: TGCAGTGCCCCTAGGAACTATGGCTACACCTTC.

This chain's CDR3 is CASRTGTRNTDTQYF. CDR3 DNA sequence: TGCGCCAGCAGAACCGGGACAAGAAACACAGATACGCAGTATTTT. The gene calls are TRBV10-1 and TRBJ2-3; D is possibly TRBD1 (6 bases). Trimming removed 6 bases from V and 2 bases from J, with 15 bases in between. The germline gives CDR1 WNHNN, CDR2 SYGVQD (reference sequence). The CDR3 spans 15 residues.

V gene TRBV6-5 combines with J gene TRBJ2-1; the match to TRBD2 covers 7 bases. Per the germline V gene, CDR1 is MNHEY and CDR2 is SVGAGI. The CDR3 length is 15 residues. V lost 5 bases, J lost 3 bases, and 7 bases stayed unmatched. The CDR3 sequence is CASSPRRTSYNEQFF. CDR3 coding DNA: TGTGCCAGCAGTCCCCGGCGGACTAGCTACAATGAGCAGTTCTTC.

The genes are TRBV19 and TRBJ2-5; the match to TRBD2 covers 10 bases. The CDR3 covers 15 residues. V dropped 7 bases and J dropped 2; count of bases not matched to a gene: 7. Germline V gene sequence: CDR1 LNHDA, CDR2 SQIVND (reference sequence). The chain's CDR3 is CASTQNSGRQETQYF. The CDR3 DNA reads TGTGCCAGTACCCAGAATAGCGGGAGGCAAGAGACCCAGTACTTC.

This clone was recorded at least ten times. At the DNA level, this CDR3 is encoded by other sequences in the same sample as well. The chain couples TRBV6-1 to TRBJ2-3; D call uncertain. Germline CDR1 is MNHNS and CDR2 is SASEGT. V lost 8 bases to trimming and J lost 6 bases, with 6 bases between them. CDR3 length: 10 residues. The CDR3: CASGRDTQYF. DNA of the CDR3: TGTGCCAGCGGTAGGGATACGCAGTATTTT.

The chain recombines TRBV14 with TRBJ2-7, with TRBD2 matching 9 bases. Per the germline V gene, CDR1 is SGHDN and CDR2 is FVKESK. V was pared by 4 bases and J by 3 bases, with 4 bases of the junction left unmatched. The CDR3 is 14 residues long. The CDR3 DNA sequence: TGTGCCAGCAGCCCTAGCGGGAATTACTACGAGCAGTACTTC. Translating it yields CASSPSGNYYEQYF.

V is TRBV2 and J is TRBJ2-7; D possibly corresponds to TRBD2 (6 bases). The CDR3 is 13 residues long. V dropped 2 bases and J dropped 5 bases, with 10 bases sitting between them. CDR1 SNHLY and CDR2 FYNNEI come from the germline V gene. The CDR3 sequence is CASSEMWEDEQYF. CDR3 in DNA: TGTGCCAGCAGTGAAATGTGGGAGGACGAGCAGTACTTC.